The next 21 T cell receptor beta chains were all read from a single sample in a study of cytomegalovirus exposure and HLA in healthy donors (dated by TCRdb to between 2016 and 2019). Receptors were amplified or captured by the immunoSEQ multiplex PCR assay. The multiplex PCR relied on a mix of 60 forward primers for TCR Vbeta segments and 13 reverse primers for TCR Jbeta segments. Drawn from immuneACCESS, this table holds only the in-frame rearrangements with V and J called that TCRdb kept. Clones are partly lost; checked studies trace under half to an unresolved V gene and leave the rest unexplained. Recorded for this sample are more than 80,000 clones; 65% to 75% of them occurred a single time. In total, the top ten clones hold 12% to 15% of the sample. The source material was PBMCs. These receptors were taken from a woman in her 70s in good health and CMV-seropositive.

Here the CDR3 reads CASSPEGTRWNEQFF. CDR3 bases: TGTGCCAGCTCACCGGAGGGGACTAGGTGGAATGAGCAGTTCTTC. The V and J genes are TRBV18 and TRBJ2-1; the match to TRBD2 covers 8 bases. Germline V gene sequence: CDR1 KGHSH, CDR2 LQKENI. The CDR3 is 15 amino acids. After removal of 3 bases from V and 7 bases from J, the junction contained 8 bases not matched to a gene.

The DNA for the CDR3 is TGTGCCAGCAGCGTAGCGGGGGGCCACGAGCAGTACTTC. Its protein is CASSVAGGHEQYF. The genes are TRBV25-1 and TRBJ2-7; TRBD2 matches at 10 bases. CDR3 size: 13 residues. Germline V gene lookup returns CDR1 MGHDK and CDR2 SYGVNS. Trimming removed 6 bases from V and 5 bases from J; junction bases left unmatched: 4.

The genes are TRBV5-6 and TRBJ2-1; TRBD2 agrees at 8 bases. The J segment lost 3 bases and the V segment lost 4 bases, leaving 6 bases of the junction unmatched. There are 15 residues in the CDR3. Germline V gives CDR1 SGHDT, CDR2 YYEEEE. The CDR3 nucleotides are TGTGCCAGCAGCCCAGCGGGAGCCAACTACAATGAGCAGTTCTTC. It codes for CASSPAGANYNEQFF.

The sample holds a few counts of this clone. This chain joins TRBV6-5 and TRBJ1-6; D is undetermined. The CDR3 runs 14 residues. Trimming pared 2 bases from V and 8 bases from J, leaving 10 bases between. The germline CDR1 and CDR2 sequences are MNHEY and SVGAGI. The CDR3 bases are TGTGCCAGCAGTTACCCACTGCCCCATTCACCCCTCCACTTT. Its protein is CASSYPLPHSPLHF.

CDR3 region: CAWSVLSGVTDTQYF. DNA of the CDR3: TGTGCCTGGAGTGTATTGTCCGGGGTCACAGATACGCAGTATTTT. This chain joins TRBV30 and TRBJ2-3, with D possibly TRBD2 on 5 matching bases. Trimming stripped 0 bases from V and 2 bases from J, with 12 bases between. The CDR3 is made up of 15 amino acids. Germline lookup yields CDR1 GTSNPN and CDR2 SVGIG (reference sequence).

CDR3 sequence (DNA): TGCGCCAGCAGCCGTTCCGGACAGACTGCCTACGAGCAGTACTTC. Its translation is CASSRSGQTAYEQYF. The chain combines TRBV4-1 with TRBJ2-7, with a tentative D call TRBD1 (6 bases). Germline CDR1 reads MGHRA; CDR2 reads YSYEKL. V shed 4 bases and J shed 2 bases, with 15 bases lying between them. The CDR3 is 15 amino acids.

The chain recombines TRBV5-1 with TRBJ2-6; TRBD1 might be the D (5 bases). Trimming stripped 1 base from V and 0 bases from J, with 14 bases between. This CDR3 comprises 18 residues. CDR1 and CDR2 from the germline V gene are SGHRS and YFSETQ. The CDR3 region has the DNA TGCGCCAGCAGCTTGCGCGCAGGGATCAACTCTGGGGCCAACGTCCTGACTTTC. The encoded protein is CASSLRAGINSGANVLTF.

The genes are TRBV28 and TRBJ2-1; D not resolved. Trimming removed 2 bases at V and 11 bases at J, with 10 bases between. The CDR3 length is 12 residues. Germline CDR1 and CDR2: MDHEN and SYDVKM. In DNA, the CDR3 is TGTGCCAGCAGTTTACTTGGAGAGAAGCAGTTCTTC. Translated: CASSLLGEKQFF.

V usage is TRBV11-3 and J usage is TRBJ2-7; the match to TRBD2 covers 13 bases. Germline V CDR1 and CDR2: SGHNT, YENEEA. The CDR3 has 17 amino acids. V lost 0 bases to trimming and J lost 6 bases; unmatched junction nucleotides: 8. The CDR3 sequence: CASSLDLGTSGTSEQYF. The CDR3 coding sequence is TGTGCCAGCAGCTTAGATTTGGGGACTAGCGGGACCTCCGAGCAGTACTTC. Together with reference TRBV11-3 and TRBJ2-7, the CDR3 gives the full variable domain: EAGVVQSPRYKIIEKKQPVAFWCNPISGHNTLYWYLQNLGQGPELLIRYENEEAVDDSQLPKDRFSAERLKGVDSTLKIQPAELGDSAVYLCASSLDLGTSGTSEQYFGPGTRLTVT.

V and J are TRBV6-5 and TRBJ1-5, with 7 bases fitting TRBD1. The V gene end was trimmed by 4 bases and the J gene end by 4 bases; junction bases not matched to a gene: 4. Germline V lookup: CDR1 MNHEY, CDR2 SVGAGI. The CDR3 is 14 residues long. The CDR3 DNA reads TGTGCCAGCAGTTCCGGGACAGTTAATCAGCCCCAGCATTTT. It translates to CASSSGTVNQPQHF.

This chain links TRBV5-6 with TRBJ2-7; 16 bases are a match to TRBD2. CDR1 and CDR2 (germline): SGHDT, YYEEEE. The CDR3 is 18 amino acids. V lost 4 bases to trimming and J lost 6 bases; unmatched junction nucleotides: 13. The CDR3 sequence is CASSLPGLAGGPSGEQYF. DNA for the CDR3: TGTGCCAGCAGCCTACCGGGACTAGCGGGAGGGCCCTCAGGCGAGCAGTACTTC.

This chain connects TRBV5-6 to TRBJ2-5; no reliable D call. The last part of the DNA fits TRBJ2-7 better; the J call may be wrong. CDR1 SGHDT and CDR2 YYEEEE come from the germline V gene. The CDR3 extends over 15 amino acids. This CDR3 reads CASSLVGQATYEQYF. The CDR3 DNA reads TGTGCCAGCAGCTTAGTAGGTCAGGCGACCTACGAGCAGTACTTC.

The J gene is TRBJ1-4, the V gene TRBV4-2; 8 bases fit TRBD1. The CDR3 covers 18 residues. In germline, CDR1 is LGHNA, CDR2 YNFKEQ. V shed 2 bases and J 5 bases; nucleotides not matched to a gene: 13. For the CDR3, the DNA is TGTGCCAGCAGCCAACTCAGACAGGGGCTGGGGAAAAATGAAAAACTGTTTTTT. This sequence encodes CASSQLRQGLGKNEKLFF.

This chain links TRBV25-1 with TRBJ2-7; possibly TRBD1 for D (6 bases). The length of the CDR3 is 15 residues. The V end was cut by 3 bases, the J end by 5 bases, with 17 bases between. Looked up from germline, CDR1 is MGHDK and CDR2 is SYGVNS. CDR3 loop: CASSDRRGYENEQYF. CDR3 DNA sequence: TGTGCCAGCAGTGACCGAAGGGGGTATGAGAACGAGCAGTACTTC.

The genes are TRBV7-8 and TRBJ2-2; 7 bases are a match to TRBD1. J lost 4 bases, V lost 1 base, and 0 bases had no gene match. This CDR3 region has 14 residues. Germline V gene data show CDR1 as SGHVS and CDR2 as FQNEAQ. As DNA, the CDR3 is TGTGCCAGCAGCTTAGGACAGGGCACCGGGGAGCTGTTTTTT. Translating it yields CASSLGQGTGELFF.

The rearrangement joins TRBV11-3 to TRBJ2-3, with 10 bases fitting TRBD2. Per the germline V gene, CDR1 is SGHNT and CDR2 is YENEEA. V dropped 3 bases and J dropped 4; count of bases not matched to a gene: 7. The CDR3 runs to 16 residues. The CDR3 reads CASSFSSGGAADTQYF. CDR3 DNA sequence: TGTGCCAGCAGCTTTTCGAGCGGGGGGGCCGCAGATACGCAGTATTTT. The variable domain in full, with the rest retrieved from reference TRBV11-3 and TRBJ2-3, is EAGVVQSPRYKIIEKKQPVAFWCNPISGHNTLYWYLQNLGQGPELLIRYENEEAVDDSQLPKDRFSAERLKGVDSTLKIQPAELGDSAVYLCASSFSSGGAADTQYFGPGTRLTVL.

This chain uses TRBV28 with TRBJ1-2, with 7 nucleotides matching TRBD1. CDR3 length: 16 amino acids. CDR1 MDHEN and CDR2 SYDVKM come from the germline V gene. The J segment lost 4 bases and the V segment lost 9 bases, leaving 17 bases of the junction unmatched. CDR3 protein: CASSQGGPRGSYGYTF. In DNA, the CDR3 is TGTGCCAGTTCGCAGGGGGGACCCCGTGGGAGCTATGGCTACACCTTC.

The genes are TRBV27 and TRBJ2-5; TRBD2 aligns across 9 bases. From germline, CDR1 is MNHEY and CDR2 SMNVEV (reference sequence). V shed 2 bases, J shed 3 bases, and the junction held 1 base outside the gene matches. The CDR3 covers 14 residues. DNA of the CDR3: TGTGCCAGCAGTTTACGACTAGCGGAAGAGACCCAGTACTTC. Translated, it gives CASSLRLAEETQYF.

The rearrangement links TRBV9 to TRBJ2-3; TRBD2 matches at 8 bases. CDR1 and CDR2 (germline): SGDLS, YYNGEE. The CDR3 spans 17 residues. The V segment lost 0 bases and the J segment 2 bases; nucleotides outside the gene matches: 8. As DNA, the CDR3 is TGTGCCAGCAGCGTAGCAGCGGGAGTACCCCCCACAGATACGCAGTATTTT. Its translation: CASSVAAGVPPTDTQYF.

This rearrangement joins TRBV2 to TRBJ2-2; 10 nucleotides match TRBD1. Germline assignment: CDR1 SNHLY and CDR2 FYNNEI. The CDR3 extends over 16 amino acids. Trimming cost V 1 base and J 4 bases; bases outside gene matches: 3. This chain's CDR3 is CASSEGGTGVTGELFF. CDR3 coding DNA: TGTGCCAGCAGTGAAGGTGGGACAGGGGTCACCGGGGAGCTGTTTTTT.

V is TRBV29-1 and J is TRBJ1-2; 7 bases are a match to TRBD1. The CDR3 length is 15 residues. Germline V gives CDR1 SQVTM, CDR2 ANQGSEA. Losses at the gene ends were 6 bases for V and 7 bases for J; bases not matched to a gene: 17. The CDR3 region is CSVAKDLTGAGGYTF. As DNA, the CDR3 is TGCAGCGTAGCAAAGGACCTAACAGGGGCGGGTGGCTACACCTTC. Together with reference TRBV29-1 and TRBJ1-2, the CDR3 gives the full variable domain: SAVISQKPSRDICQRGTSLTIQCQVDSQVTMMFWYRQQPGQSLTLIATANQGSEATYESGFVIDKFPISRPNLTFSTLTVSNMSPEDSSIYLCSVAKDLTGAGGYTFGSGTRLTVV.